This TCR beta chain was profiled in a study of blood T cells in healthy people across ages. Alongside a J-beta primer mix, a sample-barcoded 5' primer served in a second PCR lasting roughly 6 to 11 cycles. The template-switch adaptor, which had 12 random nucleotides, put a tag on each cDNA molecule. In TCRdb, the 5' RACE reads were re-called with MiXCR into one record per CDR3 protein. The data show approximately 1.5 million distinct CDR3 sequences, about 35% seen once. In its sample, this clonotype was seen a few times. Germline loops: CDR1 MNHEY, CDR2 SMNVEV (reference sequence). The CDR3 spans 14 residues. Trimming removed 3 bases at V and 2 bases at J, with 11 bases between.

Sequencing used blood. This receptor was obtained from a woman aged 30 to 39 in good health. The V gene is TRBV27, the J gene TRBJ2-7; maybe TRBD1 (6 bases). The CDR3 loop is CASSFRGSAYEQYF. CDR3 DNA: TGTGCCAGCAGTTTCAGGGGTTCAGCCTACGAGCAGTACTTC.